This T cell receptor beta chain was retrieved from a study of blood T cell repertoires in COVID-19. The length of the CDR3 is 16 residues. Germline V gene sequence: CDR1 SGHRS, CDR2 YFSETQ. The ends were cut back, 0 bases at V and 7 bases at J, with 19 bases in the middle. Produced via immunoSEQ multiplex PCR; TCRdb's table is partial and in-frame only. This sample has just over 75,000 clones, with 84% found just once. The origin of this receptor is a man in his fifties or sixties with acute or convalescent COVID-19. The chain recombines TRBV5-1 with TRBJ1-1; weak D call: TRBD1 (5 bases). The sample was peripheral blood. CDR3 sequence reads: CASSLVGLGQKLEAFF. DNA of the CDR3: TGCGCCAGCAGCTTGGTAGGGTTGGGGCAGAAACTTGAAGCTTTCTTT.